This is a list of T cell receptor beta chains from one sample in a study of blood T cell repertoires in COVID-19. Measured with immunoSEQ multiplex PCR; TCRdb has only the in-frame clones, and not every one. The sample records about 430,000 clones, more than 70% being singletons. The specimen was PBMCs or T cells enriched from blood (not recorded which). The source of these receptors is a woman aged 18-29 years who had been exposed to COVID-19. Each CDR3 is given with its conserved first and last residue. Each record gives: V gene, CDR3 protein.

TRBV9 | CASSVAPRRDPPETNTGELFF
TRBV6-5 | CASRGRDSYSPLHF
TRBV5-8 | CASSYPIRTGHPLETQYF
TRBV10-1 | CASSESLGGQGTDTQYF
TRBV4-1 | CASSQDTGEQPQHF
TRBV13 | CASTQGQITDTQYF
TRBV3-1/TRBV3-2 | CASSQLWAGYTGELFF
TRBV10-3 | CAISTPRQGAPSNTEAFF
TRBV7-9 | CASSFPDYGYTF
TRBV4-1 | CASSQGTFDNSPLHF
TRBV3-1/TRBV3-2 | CASSPRGRGGETQYF
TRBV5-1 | CASTVTGENTEAFF
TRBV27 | CASSSLAGVYEQYF
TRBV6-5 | CASSPDGLNYGYTF
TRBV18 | CASSPDTSGNTIYF
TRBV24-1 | CATSEGSGTGSTDTQYF
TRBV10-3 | CATSGTSGPSYEQYF
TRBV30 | CAWSRDSPNYGYTF
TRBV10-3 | CAISELGLAGFYEQYF
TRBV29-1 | CSVEDNNRGLKNIQYF
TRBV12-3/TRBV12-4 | CASSGQSETQYF
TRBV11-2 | CASSPGTSGRTYSYEQYF
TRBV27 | CASSPDHSQGVGSPLHF
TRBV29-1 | CSPLIRGTDTQYF
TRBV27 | CASSLRGTDTQYF
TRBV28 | CASSRDSGSYNEQFF
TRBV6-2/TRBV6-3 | CASSYPDRGEQYF
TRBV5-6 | CASSLGMTGKYGYTF
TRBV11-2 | CASSPPRLGVLTYEQYF
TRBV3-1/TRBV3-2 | CASSQFFLATSGDYNEQFF
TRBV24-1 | CATSDPGTGFTSGNTIYF
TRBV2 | CASRQQGAGELFF